This T cell receptor (beta chain) comes out of a study of T cells in Graves' hyperthyroidism and ophthalmopathy. Amplification targeted TCR beta CDR3 regions from RNA transcripts. The primer set for the first-round RT-PCR of the TCR CDR3 was HTBI. TCRdb called the multiplex PCR reads again in MiXCR, with one record for every CDR3 protein. The table includes 500,000 to 750,000 distinct CDR3 sequences, less than 20% detected once. The CDR3 runs to 14 residues. V was pared by 3 bases and J by 7 bases, with 10 bases between. Germline V CDR1 and CDR2: SGHAT, FQDESV (reference sequence). The source is a woman in her 30s with Graves' hyperthyroidism. This chain joins TRBV11-1 and TRBJ1-6; perhaps TRBD1 as D (6 bases). Input material: blood. CDR3 protein: CASSFQGSNSPLHF. The CDR3 nucleotides read TGTGCCAGCAGCTTTCAGGGGTCGAATTCACCCCTCCACTTT.